The entry below gives a single T cell receptor beta chain sequence along with its context. Antigen specificity is unknown. Sample barcodes and UMIs were carried by the TCR alpha and TCR beta cDNA libraries that 5'RACE generated with constant-segment primers. MiXCR, run by TCRdb on the 5' RACE reads, gives a single entry per CDR3 protein. The sample records approximately 250,000 distinct CDR3 sequences, 16% being singletons. Germline V gives CDR1 SGHAT, CDR2 FQNNGV. Deletions cut 0 bases from V and 5 bases from J, with 13 bases between. The CDR3 is 15 residues long. This entry is derived from a study of T-cell memory formation after mild COVID-19. Overall study results and limits: A subset of responding clones appeared in pre-infection memory, suggesting cross-reactive memory joined.

The V and J genes are TRBV11-2 and TRBJ1-1, with D possibly TRBD1 on 5 matching bases. Sample: PBMCs or a T cell subset sorted from them (not recorded which). The TCR was taken from a young man who had mild COVID-19 (a few samples of this study predate the infection). Cell type and time point are not known. The CDR3 DNA sequence: TGTGCCAGCAGCTTAGATCCGGGCAGGACAACTGAAGCTTTCTTT. Its protein is CASSLDPGRTTEAFF.